This record looks at one TCR beta chain sequence and its context. This clonotype turned up a few times. Which antigen it targets is not known. One base away there is no much larger clone; base qualities are not given. The data were obtained in a study of regulatory T cells in long-lasting Graves disease (dated by TCRdb to about 2021). Describing the broader study: In the newly diagnosed Graves' disease group, patients had been taking antithyroid drugs for less than 3 months. Persistent Graves' disease patients were compared with newly diagnosed Graves' disease patients by peripheral blood TCR sequencing and RNA sequencing. The study took place in China and was registered as a clinical trial. A total of roughly 33 samples underwent TCR sequencing: about 13 from persistent and roughly 20 from newly diagnosed Graves' disease patients. General findings and caveats noted by the study authors: The study examined only peripheral blood because the primary lesion, thyroid tissue, could not be accessed. Sequencing and analysis were restricted to the TCR beta chain. As a limitation, the authors acknowledged that the small sample size may reduce accuracy. Persistent disease showed preferential use of TRBV28, TRBJ1-2 and TRBJ2-5, whereas newly diagnosed disease favored TRBV20-1 and TRBJ2-1. More public clonotypes were shared among persistent patients (under 3,000) than among newly diagnosed patients (966). Compared with newly diagnosed patients, persistent Graves' disease patients had lower TCR Shannon entropy and fewer highly expanded clones, which suggests clonal expansion.

As encoded in the germline V gene, CDR1 is LGHNA while CDR2 is YSLEER. A distance of 9 bases separates the germline ends of V and J, which lose 0 bases and 1 base respectively. Its CDR3 holds 15 amino acids, cysteine through phenylalanine. The retained sequence is limited to the CDR3, 45 bases, with the frame set at the first base. Library creation used multiplex PCR. These reads were obtained on an Illumina HiSeq 4000. CDR3 regions were amplified by Arm-PCR with iRepertoire HTBI primers to construct TCR beta libraries. Before sequencing, the PCR products went through gel purification. As for the original processing: Gene usage analysis of CDR3 amino acid clonotypes used the 62 TRBV and more than 13 TRBJ segments found across samples. Filtered high-quality paired reads were merged into contigs using COPE and FqMerger. BLAST was used to align contigs to IMGT TRBV, TRBD and TRBJ reference genes, with CDR3 defined following IMGT. Any clonotype with a frequency above 0.1% was counted as a highly expanded clone. Shannon entropy was used to measure repertoire diversity, and the Gini coefficient was used to measure V-J evenness. A clonotype was considered public if more than one individual shared it. TCRdb trimmed public reads at Q25 via fastp, called clones via MiXCR and kept in-frame beta chains. Rows with a matching CDR3 protein are joined into one entry that keeps the most common DNA and genes. For this entry, the V and J calls and clone size follow TCRdb and not the study's own pipeline. The sample yields under 450,000 distinct CDR3 sequences; approximately 12% were counted once. The ten largest clones take up approximately 17% of the sample.

Reading the label with the study, this specimen's time point is: newly diagnosed GD, antithyroid drugs for less than 3 months. For both TCR sequencing and RNA sequencing, RNA was extracted from PBMCs using TRIzol. The diagnosis of Graves' disease followed American Thyroid Association guidelines. The patients came from an endocrinology department in Xi'an, China. Each patient gave approximately 10 milliliters of peripheral blood, collected in an EDTA anticoagulant tube. PBMCs were isolated by Ficoll Paque Plus density gradient separation without further T cell sorting. An Agilent 2100 Bioanalyzer and agarose gel were used to assess RNA quality, and a NanoDrop 2000 was used to measure RNA concentration. These sequences were also reported in another study, on T cells in Graves' hyperthyroidism and ophthalmopathy. From that second study: Stable Graves' hyperthyroidism was defined as no progression to ophthalmopathy during 18 months of follow-up. Hyperthyroidism patients were aged 18 to 65 years and newly diagnosed, with disease duration of less than 2 months. Patients with uncontrolled infections, other autoimmune diseases, pregnancy or lactation were excluded. Clinical symptoms, serum thyroxine and TRAb, thyroid ultrasound, and orbital computed tomography formed the basis for the diagnoses. A first-round RT-PCR of the TCR CDR3 used the HTBI primer set with the Qiagen OneStep RT-PCR kit. Most expanded thyroid clonotypes (frequency above 0.001) were also detected in blood, suggesting blood repertoires may reflect thyroid immune responses. A model built on a 13 V-J signature distinguished ophthalmopathy from stable hyperthyroidism, reaching 85% to 90% sensitivity and under 84% specificity in cross-validation and 80%/75% in testing. In validation, progression to ophthalmopathy was predicted by the model with around 70% sensitivity and roughly 76% specificity, a median of around 6.5 months before onset. A discovery cohort of roughly 96 patients, 43 with Graves' ophthalmopathy and about 58 with stable Graves' hyperthyroidism, was used to find distinguishing TCR V-J signatures. Whether ophthalmopathy could be predicted prospectively was tested in an independent validation cohort made up of under 20 hyperthyroidism patients plus 17 patients who later progressed to ophthalmopathy. The 100 discovery patients were divided at random into training and test sets in a 7:3 ratio. In several Graves' hyperthyroidism patients, the study also compared T-cell repertoires from thyroid tissue with T-cell repertoires from blood. After sampling, hyperthyroidism patients received methimazole starting at 30 mg daily, and ophthalmopathy patients received high-dose intravenous methylprednisolone. Libraries were constructed in a second round of multiplex PCR, after which size selection and purification were performed. Sequencing of the libraries was done on an Illumina HiSeq2000 using paired-end 100 bp reads. SOAPnuke was used to process the raw data, throwing out any read that contained adapters or uncalled bases, had a mean Phred below 15, or lacked an exact constant-primer or identifier match. High-quality paired reads were merged using COPE v1.2.5, and each unique nucleotide sequence was defined as a clonotype. MiTCR v1.1 was used to align the clonotypes against IMGT TRBV, TRBD and TRBJ reference segments. Only V-J combinations with frequency above 0.0001, covering 99% to 99.2% of repertoires, were analysed. A TCS score was defined as the ratio of F50 (clonal expansion) to E x V (chaos), with BLOSUM62-based TCRdist applied between CDR3 peptides within each V-J. Welch's t-statistics and random forest reduced around 550 V-J features to 13, which were used in a naive Bayes classifier (R e1071). Sample size was not statistically predetermined, and blinding of investigators to group allocation was not performed. The paper describes TCR Vbeta CDR3 sequencing of 120 to 150 peripheral blood samples, made up of 43 ophthalmopathy patients, around 78 hyperthyroidism patients and approximately 17 progressor patients.

The starting material was peripheral blood mononuclear cells (PBMCs), obtained at new diagnosis, from a patient treated with antithyroid drugs. The chain is assembled from TRBV4-3 and TRBJ1-1, with an unclear D gene assignment. The TCR sequence derives from a woman aged 18-30 years with Graves disease. Donor details come from another sample of the same person, matched by shared clones. The DNA sequence follows: TGCGCCAGCAGCCAAGAAGTAGGGCAGAACACTGAAGCTTTCTTT. This yields the protein CASSQEVGQNTEAFF.